The next 12 T cell receptor beta chains were all read from a single sample in a study of CD8 T cells in Susac syndrome. Random hexamers were used to reverse transcribe the RNA input (roughly 0.5 to 1 ug). One entry per CDR3 protein results from TCRdb running MiXCR on the immunoSEQ multiplex PCR reads. The table includes approximately 210,000 distinct CDR3 sequences, 95% detected once. Source material: CD4+ T cells from PBMCs. All receptors come from a human donor with multiple sclerosis.

V gene TRBV5-1 combines with J gene TRBJ2-2; tentatively, D is TRBD1 (7 bases). Trimming shortened V by 4 bases and J by 3 bases, and 10 bases separated the two germline ends. CDR3 length equals 14 residues. Germline CDR1 and CDR2: SGHRS and YFSETQ. The CDR3 nucleotides read TGCGCCAGCAGCGCGGGACAGTACACCGGGGAGCTGTTTTTT. Its translation is CASSAGQYTGELFF.

The chain recombines TRBV4-2 with TRBJ2-4; D unclear. Deletions cut 4 bases from V and 12 bases from J, with 13 bases between. Germline lookup yields CDR1 LGHNA and CDR2 YNFKEQ. CDR3 size: 12 residues. The CDR3 region has the DNA TGTGCCAGCAGCCCCCTCCCCGGGCCTCAGTACTTC. This sequence encodes CASSPLPGPQYF.

The rearrangement joins TRBV27 to TRBJ2-7; D is possibly TRBD1 (6 bases). V was pared by 5 bases and J by 3 bases, with 11 bases between. This CDR3 comprises 13 residues. Germline-derived CDR1 and CDR2 are MNHEY and SMNVEV (reference sequence). The CDR3: CASSHGTSYEQYF. In nucleotides, the CDR3 is TGTGCCAGCAGTCACGGGACAAGCTACGAGCAGTACTTC.

The genes are TRBV28 and TRBJ2-5; D possibly corresponds to TRBD2 (5 bases). Germline CDR1 and CDR2: MDHEN and SYDVKM. The CDR3 covers 16 residues. Trimming stripped 5 bases from V and 1 base from J, with 17 bases between. This chain's CDR3 is CASSHSPGRAQETQYF. In DNA form, the CDR3 reads TGTGCCAGCAGTCATAGTCCGGGGAGAGCCCAAGAGACCCAGTACTTC.

This rearrangement joins TRBV28 to TRBJ2-1; D not certain. V was cut by 4 bases and J by 4 bases, with 11 bases left in between. From germline, CDR1 is MDHEN and CDR2 SYDVKM. The CDR3 runs to 14 residues. The CDR3 is CASSSTLSYNEQFF. The CDR3, as DNA: TGTGCCAGCAGTTCGACGTTAAGTTACAATGAGCAGTTCTTC.

In its sample, this clonotype was seen once. This rearrangement joins TRBV12-5 to TRBJ1-2; D gene ambiguous. V lost 4 bases, J lost 2 bases, and 14 bases lay in between. CDR1 and CDR2 from the germline V gene are LGHNT and FRNRAP. The CDR3 length is 15 residues. The CDR3 DNA reads as TGTGCTAGTGGTTCCGGGCCCCCGTCCAACTATGGCTACACCTTC. Translating it yields CASGSGPPSNYGYTF.

The genes are TRBV7-2 and TRBJ1-2, with D uncertain. Trimming pared 1 base from V and 4 bases from J, leaving 13 bases between. This CDR3 comprises 15 residues. Per germline, CDR1 SGHTA and CDR2 FQGNSA. CDR3 sequence reads: CASSLDPKSSYGYTF. The CDR3 DNA reads TGTGCCAGCAGCTTAGACCCTAAATCTTCCTATGGCTACACCTTC.

This clonotype was counted once. This chain connects TRBV20-1 to TRBJ1-1, with unresolved D. The CDR3 is 11 residues long. The germline V and J ends were trimmed by 5 bases and 1 base, with 5 bases remaining between them. CDR1 and CDR2 (germline): DFQATT, SNEGSKA (reference sequence). The CDR3 bases are TGCAGTGCTGGACCGAACACTGAAGCTTTCTTT. Its translation: CSAGPNTEAFF.

The genes are TRBV12-5 and TRBJ1-6, with D uncertain. The CDR3 runs to 14 residues. Germline values: CDR1 LGHNT, CDR2 FRNRAP. V lost 6 bases and J 8 bases, leaving 14 bases between the germline ends. This CDR3 reads CASGRQSPDSPLHF. CDR3 nucleotides: TGTGCTAGTGGCCGGCAGAGCCCTGATTCACCCCTCCACTTT.

The DNA of the CDR3 is TGTGCCACCAGCAGAGGGCGGGAGGGGGCCTACAATGAGCAGTTCTTC. Translating it yields CATSRGREGAYNEQFF. The chain joins TRBV15 to TRBJ2-1; the match to TRBD2 covers 9 bases. This CDR3 contains 16 residues. V lost 1 base and J lost 2; bases outside the gene matches: 3. Germline CDR1 is LNHNV and CDR2 is YYDKDF (reference sequence).

The gene calls are TRBV4-1 and TRBJ1-1; D is uncertain. Germline CDR1 reads MGHRA; CDR2 reads YSYEKL. The V and J ends lost 6 bases and 1 base respectively, with 9 bases between them. The CDR3 extends over 13 amino acids. This chain's CDR3 is CASRSSSNTEAFF. DNA for the CDR3: TGCGCCAGCAGGAGCAGCTCGAACACTGAAGCTTTCTTT.

This chain joins TRBV25-1 and TRBJ2-6; no definite D call. Trimming removed 4 bases at V and 0 bases at J, with 4 bases between. Germline V gives CDR1 MGHDK, CDR2 SYGVNS. CDR3 length equals 14 residues. CDR3 protein: CASSADSGANVLTF. The CDR3, as DNA: TGTGCCAGCAGTGCCGACTCTGGGGCCAACGTCCTGACTTTC.